Listed below are T cell receptor beta chains from one sample, sequenced in a study of STAT5B mutations in CD4+ large granular lymphocyte leukemia. The data were produced by immunoSEQ multiplex PCR, yet TCRdb's version contains in-frame clones alone and is incomplete. The top ten clones hold 0.3% to 0.45% of a sample with about 46,000 clones, approximately 83% of them seen once. The source material was CD4+ T cells from blood buffy coats. The receptors derive from a human donor in good health. Each CDR3 is given with its conserved first and last residue. Each record gives: V gene, D gene, J gene, clone size, CDR3 protein, CDR3 DNA. The D gene is left open where the match is weak. Expanded clones are given a class, and other clones once, few, many or no size at all.

>TRBV7-2|.|TRBJ1-1|few
CASSRKMNTEAFF
TGTGCCAGCAGCCGTAAGATGAACACTGAAGCTTTCTTT
>TRBV5-1|TRBD1|TRBJ1-2|.
CASSLGDSPYGYTF
TGCGCCAGCAGCTTGGGGGACAGTCCTTATGGCTACACCTTC
>TRBV4-1|.|TRBJ1-2|.
CASRTPGLTNYGYTF
TGCGCCAGCAGAACCCCGGGGCTTACTAACTATGGCTACACCTTC
>TRBV11-3|TRBD1|TRBJ1-1|.
CASSRRDRERTEAFF
TGTGCCAGCAGCAGACGGGACAGGGAGAGGACTGAAGCTTTCTTT
>TRBV15|TRBD2|TRBJ2-5|.
CATSRVSGIETQYF
TGTGCCACCAGCAGAGTAAGCGGGATAGAGACCCAGTACTTC
>TRBV5-4|.|TRBJ2-7|.
CASSLTPMDEQYF
TGTGCCAGCAGCTTGACCCCTATGGACGAGCAGTACTTC
>TRBV4-2|TRBD2|TRBJ2-1|.
CASSQSMAGGSSYNEQFF
TGTGCCAGCAGCCAATCTATGGCGGGGGGGAGCTCCTACAATGAGCAGTTCTTC
>TRBV19|.|TRBJ2-6|.
CASRTSKGSGANVLTF
TGTGCCAGTAGGACATCCAAGGGTTCTGGGGCCAACGTCCTGACTTTC
>TRBV5-1|.|TRBJ1-2|.
CASSYGQTNYGYTF
TGCGCCAGCAGCTACGGACAAACTAACTATGGCTACACCTTC
>TRBV11-2|.|TRBJ2-1|.
CASSLDRTRGMHRQFF
TGTGCCAGCAGCTTAGATCGTACGCGGGGCATGCACCGTCAGTTCTTC
>TRBV6-5|TRBD1|TRBJ2-1|.
CASSTDREDHNEQFF
TGTGCCAGCAGTACGGACAGGGAGGACCACAATGAGCAGTTCTTC
>TRBV6-5|.|TRBJ1-5|.
CASRAGTNSNQPQHF
TGTGCCAGCAGGGCCGGGACAAATAGCAATCAGCCCCAGCATTTT
>TRBV7-3|.|TRBJ2-2|.
CASSPHTWGDTGELFF
TGTGCCAGCAGCCCACACACTTGGGGGGACACCGGGGAGCTGTTTTTT
>TRBV5-6|.|TRBJ1-1|few
CASSWMDGLNTEAFF
TGTGCCAGCAGCTGGATGGACGGTCTGAACACTGAAGCTTTCTTT
>TRBV6-6|.|TRBJ1-6|.
CASSYFAPSPLHF
TGTGCCAGCAGTTATTTTGCACCTTCACCCCTCCACTTT
>TRBV6-5|TRBD2|TRBJ2-1|.
CASSSAGDYYNEQFF
TGTGCCAGCAGTTCAGCGGGGGACTATTACAATGAGCAGTTCTTC
>TRBV5-4|TRBD1|TRBJ2-2|.
CASSLPRDRATGELFF
TGTGCCAGCAGCTTGCCCCGGGACAGGGCCACCGGGGAGCTGTTTTTT
>TRBV5-3|TRBD2|TRBJ2-7|.
CARSSRSWRGEREQYF
TGTGCCAGAAGCTCGCGGTCCTGGCGGGGGGAGCGGGAGCAGTACTTC
>TRBV5-4|.|TRBJ2-2|.
CASSLWGPGELFF
TGTGCCAGCAGCTTGTGGGGGCCCGGGGAGCTGTTTTTT
>TRBV30|TRBD1|TRBJ1-3|.
CAWSVQQGSGNTIYF
TGTGCCTGGAGTGTTCAACAGGGGTCTGGAAACACCATATATTTT
>TRBV6-6|.|TRBJ1-3|.
CASSYTGIWSGNTIYF
TGTGCCAGCAGTTACACGGGTATCTGGTCTGGAAACACCATATATTTT
>TRBV10-2|TRBD2|TRBJ2-1|.
CASSPPSGRLPHNEQFF
TGCGCCAGCAGTCCCCCTAGCGGGAGGCTTCCCCACAATGAGCAGTTCTTC
>TRBV7-9|.|TRBJ1-2|once
CASSLFSREGIVYGYTF
TGTGCCAGCAGCTTATTTTCCCGCGAGGGTATTGTGTATGGCTACACCTTC
>TRBV11-2|TRBD1|TRBJ1-1|once
CASSLGDRTAFF
TGTGCCAGCAGCTTAGGGGACAGGACGGCTTTCTTT
>TRBV19|TRBD1|TRBJ1-4|.
CASRPRGTGEEKLFF
TGTGCCAGTAGACCCCGGGGGACAGGGGAAGAAAAACTGTTTTTT
>TRBV2|.|TRBJ2-5|.
CASSEAGFETQYF
TGTGCCAGCAGTGAAGCCGGGTTTGAGACCCAGTACTTC
>TRBV28|TRBD1|TRBJ1-1|.
CASSATGQFFTEAFF
TGTGCCAGCAGTGCCACGGGACAGTTTTTTACTGAAGCTTTCTTT
>TRBV5-1|TRBD2|TRBJ2-1|.
CASSSGGTSVLLNEQFF
TGCGCCAGCAGCTCGGGGGGGACTAGCGTGCTACTCAATGAGCAGTTCTTC
>TRBV11-3|TRBD2|TRBJ2-1|.
CASSSAAGGPSNEQFF
TGTGCCAGCAGCTCTGCGGCGGGAGGGCCGTCCAATGAGCAGTTCTTC
>TRBV11-2|TRBD1|TRBJ2-3|.
CASSLTGQGATDTQYF
TGTGCCAGCAGCTTAACAGGACAGGGGGCCACAGATACGCAGTATTTT
>TRBV27|.|TRBJ1-2|.
CASSLEPLGGYTF
TGTGCCAGCAGTTTAGAGCCGTTGGGGGGCTACACCTTC
>TRBV7-3|.|TRBJ2-3|.
CASSLSGLTDTQYF
TGTGCCAGCAGCTTAAGCGGGTTAACAGATACGCAGTATTTT
>TRBV7-9|TRBD2|TRBJ2-1|.
CASLATSGAYNEQFF
TGTGCCAGCCTGGCCACTAGCGGGGCGTACAATGAGCAGTTCTTC
>TRBV28|.|TRBJ1-5|.
CASRMNMNQPQHF
TGTGCCAGCAGGATGAATATGAATCAGCCCCAGCATTTT
>TRBV7-9|TRBD1|TRBJ2-2|.
CASSLDRVDGELFF
TGTGCCAGCAGCCTGGACAGGGTGGACGGGGAGCTGTTTTTT